This entry is about one T cell receptor beta chain. There is no known antigen for this receptor. The record has no base qualities; no much larger clone is one base away. Spanning cysteine to phenylalanine, the CDR3 consists of 15 amino acids. CDR3 DNA is the only sequence kept; it has 45 bases, read in frame from the first base. The germline V gene sets CDR1 to MNHEY and CDR2 to SVGEGT. V loses 0 bases of germline sequence and J loses 2 bases, and the interval between the two ends is 9 bases. This sample was taken from a study of T-cell reconstitution after alpha-beta-depleted transplantation in children (dated by TCRdb to the mid-2010s). Context from the whole study: Using TCR repertoire profiling, the study followed T-cell immune reconstitution in a quantitative way in children after TCRalphabeta/CD19-depleted allogeneic hematopoietic cell transplantation. General findings and caveats noted by the study authors: The high TCRbeta diversity at day 60 in some patients was ascribed to recipient T cells and intrathymic progenitors that had survived conditioning. The apparently early alphabetaT-cell count recovery about two months after transplant was reportedly dependent on only several hundred rapidly expanded clones derived from non-depleted graft cells. Hyperexpanded clone frequencies declined over subsequent months; after one year, T-cell counts and TCRbeta diversity were mostly attributed to newly produced T cells.

Library preparation used PCR. The instrument given in TCRdb is Illumina HiSeq 2500. Molecular barcoding was employed in the preparation of TCR libraries, with unique molecular identifiers being used to normalize TCRbeta repertoire quantification. The public reads were reanalyzed by TCRdb: fastp trimming at Q25, MiXCR alignment, in-frame beta chains only. For every CDR3 protein sequence, its rows merge into one entry that carries the most common genes and DNA. This sample gives about 980,000 distinct CDR3 sequences in total; roughly 31% of them show up just once. The biggest ten clones account for approximately 30% of the sample. The sample's treatment or condition, from its label and the paper: allogeneic hematopoietic cell transplantation with graft depleted of TCRalphabeta T cells and CD19 B cells. TCRalphabeta/CD19-depleted allogeneic hematopoietic cell grafts were given to the transplant recipients, all of whom were children.

Sequenced here: PBMCs, mostly from graft donor cells, sampled 360 days after TCRalphabeta/CD19-depleted stem cell transplant. This TCR was sampled from a boy under two years old who had a stem cell transplant for SCID, so the T cells may come from the graft donor. The chain uses TRBV6-2 or TRBV6-3 and TRBJ2-3, with the D gene too uncertain to name. The DNA reads TGTGCCAGCAGTTACTCGACCTTAAACACAGATACGCAGTATTTT. It is translated as CASSYSTLNTDTQYF.